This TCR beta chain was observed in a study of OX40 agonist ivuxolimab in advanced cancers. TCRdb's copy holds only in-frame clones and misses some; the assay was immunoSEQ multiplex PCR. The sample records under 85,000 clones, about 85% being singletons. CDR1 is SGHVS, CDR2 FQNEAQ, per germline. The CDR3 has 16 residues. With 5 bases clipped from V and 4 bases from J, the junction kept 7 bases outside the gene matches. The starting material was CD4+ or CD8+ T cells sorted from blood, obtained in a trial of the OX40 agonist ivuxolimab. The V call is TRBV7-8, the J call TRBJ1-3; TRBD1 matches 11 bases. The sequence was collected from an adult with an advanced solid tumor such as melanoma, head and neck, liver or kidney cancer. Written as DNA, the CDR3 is TGTGCCAGCAGCGCGGCCGGGACAGGGGGAGGAAACACCATATATTTT. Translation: CASSAAGTGGGNTIYF.